Detailed here is one T cell receptor (beta chain). Its antigen is not yet known. Base qualities are not recorded, but no much larger clone differs from it by a single base. The sample originates from a study of T cells in Graves' hyperthyroidism and ophthalmopathy (dated by TCRdb to 2018 to 2020). Describing the broader study: TCR V-J signatures able to tell the groups apart were searched for in a discovery cohort of 100 or so patients, of whom roughly 42 had Graves' ophthalmopathy and 57 had stable Graves' hyperthyroidism. Thyroid tissue and blood T-cell repertoires from six Graves' hyperthyroidism patients were also compared in the study. After sampling, hyperthyroidism patients received methimazole starting at 30 mg daily, and ophthalmopathy patients received high-dose intravenous methylprednisolone. The paper reports TCR Vbeta CDR3 sequencing of some 140 peripheral blood samples: under 45 ophthalmopathy, over 70 hyperthyroidism and 17 progressor patients. An independent validation cohort of under 20 hyperthyroidism patients and roughly 16 patients who later progressed to ophthalmopathy tested prospective prediction of ophthalmopathy. For training and testing, the roughly 93 patients in the discovery cohort were randomly divided in a 7:3 ratio.

Any patient with an uncontrolled infection, another autoimmune disease, pregnancy or lactation was excluded. Diagnoses were based on clinical symptoms, serum thyroxine and TRAb, thyroid ultrasound and orbital computed tomography. Total RNA was extracted using Trizol reagent, and RNA quality was assessed on an Agilent 2100 Bioanalyzer. The CDR3, cysteine through phenylalanine, is 12 amino acids long. CDR3 DNA is the only sequence kept; it has 36 bases, read in frame from the first base. Cut back by 5 bases and 14 bases, the V and J ends lie 16 bases apart. Taken from the germline V gene (reference sequence), the CDR1 and CDR2 loops are LNHDA and SQIVND. The TCR beta CDR3 regions were amplified from the RNA transcripts. For the first round of RT-PCR on the TCR CDR3, the HTBI primer set was used together with the Qiagen OneStep RT-PCR kit. The libraries were constructed in a second round of multiplex PCR and then size-selected and purified. Sequencing of the libraries was done on an Illumina HiSeq2000 using paired-end 100 bp reads. Regarding the original processing steps: SOAPnuke was used to process the raw data, throwing out any read that contained adapters or uncalled bases, had a mean Phred below 15, or lacked an exact constant-primer or identifier match. COPE v1.2.5 was used to merge high-quality paired reads, and clonotypes were defined as unique nucleotide sequences. Clonotypes were aligned to IMGT TRBV, TRBD and TRBJ reference segments using MiTCR v1.1. Analysis was restricted to V-J combinations with a frequency above 0.0001, which covered about 99% of repertoires. A TCS score was defined as the ratio of F50 (clonal expansion) to E x V (chaos), with BLOSUM62-based TCRdist applied between CDR3 peptides within each V-J. Welch's t-statistics and random forest reduced around 550 V-J features to under 15, which were used in a naive Bayes classifier (R e1071). The Morisita-Horn index was used to measure how similar the thyroid and blood repertoires were. In TCRdb, the public reads were trimmed at Q25 with fastp and aligned with MiXCR, with productive beta chains retained. Rows merge per CDR3 protein into single entries with the most common DNA and genes. The V and J calls were determined by TCRdb, not by the authors. This sample gives roughly 500,000 distinct CDR3 sequences in total; about 45% of them show up just once. Roughly 19% of the sample is in the top ten clones.

Broad study findings and their caveats: In validation, the model predicted progression to ophthalmopathy with approximately 69% sensitivity and 72% to 75% specificity, a median of 6.5 months before onset. Ophthalmopathy was separated from stable hyperthyroidism by a 13 V-J signature model, with approximately 85% sensitivity and approximately 84% specificity obtained in cross-validation and 80%/75% obtained in testing. Most expanded thyroid clonotypes (frequency above 0.001) were also detected in blood, a finding suggesting that blood repertoires may reflect thyroid immune responses. Sample size was not statistically predetermined, and blinding of investigators to group allocation was not performed.

The sequence is built from TRBV19 and TRBJ1-5, with an unclear D gene assignment. The sample was peripheral blood or thyroid tissue (not recorded which). This clonotype was sampled from an adult woman with Graves' disease, either hyperthyroidism or ophthalmopathy (not recorded which). The CDR3 is CASSPGLASEHF. The DNA sequence is as follows: TGTGCCAGTAGTCCAGGACTAGCGTCCGAGCATTTT.